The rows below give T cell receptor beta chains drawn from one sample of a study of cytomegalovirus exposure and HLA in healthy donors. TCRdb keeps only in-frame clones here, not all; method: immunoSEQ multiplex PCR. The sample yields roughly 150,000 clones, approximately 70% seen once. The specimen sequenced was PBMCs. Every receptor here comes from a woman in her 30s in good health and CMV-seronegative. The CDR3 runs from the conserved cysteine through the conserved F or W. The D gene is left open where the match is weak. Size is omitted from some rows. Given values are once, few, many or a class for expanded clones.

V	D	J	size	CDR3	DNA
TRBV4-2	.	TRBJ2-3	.	CASSQDELGATDTQYF	TGTGCCAGCAGCCAAGATGAGCTGGGGGCCACAGATACGCAGTATTTT
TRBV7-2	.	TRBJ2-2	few	CASSATGNTGELFF	TGTGCCAGCAGCGCGACAGGGAACACCGGGGAGCTGTTTTTT
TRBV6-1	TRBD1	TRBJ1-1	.	CASSAQGTEAFF	TGTGCCAGCAGCGCACAGGGGACTGAAGCTTTCTTT
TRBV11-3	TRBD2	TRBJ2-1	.	CASSSHERGGRNNEQFF	TGTGCCAGCAGCTCCCACGAGCGGGGGGGCCGAAACAATGAGCAGTTCTTC
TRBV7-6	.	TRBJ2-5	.	CASSLETGRVETQYF	TGTGCCAGCAGCTTAGAAACAGGGAGGGTGGAGACCCAGTACTTC
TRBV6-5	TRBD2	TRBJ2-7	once	CASSITSGRAEQYF	TGTGCCAGCAGTATTACTAGCGGGAGAGCCGAGCAGTACTTC
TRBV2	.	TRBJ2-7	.	CASSPTHAGYEQYF	TGTGCCAGCAGTCCAACACACGCGGGCTACGAGCAGTACTTC
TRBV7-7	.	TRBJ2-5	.	CASSTGQNYRKETQYF	TGTGCTAGCAGCACCGGACAGAACTACCGCAAGGAGACCCAGTACTTC
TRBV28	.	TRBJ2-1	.	CATHLGVSYNEQFF	TGTGCCACACACCTAGGGGTATCCTACAATGAGCAGTTCTTC
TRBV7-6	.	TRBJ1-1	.	CASSLTGLNTEAFF	TGTGCCAGCAGCTTAACAGGGCTGAACACTGAAGCTTTCTTT